Below are 2 T cell receptor beta chains sequenced from a single sample in a study of cytomegalovirus exposure and HLA in healthy donors listed by TCRdb under 2017. The method behind the library was the immunoSEQ multiplex PCR assay. For the multiplex PCR, a mixture combining 60 forward primers for TCR Vbeta segments and 13 reverse primers for TCR Jbeta segments was used. TCRdb provides this immuneACCESS table in a form limited to in-frame rearrangements. Some clones are lacking; in checked studies, under half of them reflect an unresolved V gene, and why the rest are absent is not known. The sample's own table lists 130,000 or so clones. Roughly 1.7% of the sample comes from the top ten. Sequencing was performed on PBMCs. These TCRs come from a woman aged 40 to 49 in good health and CMV-seropositive.

According to its frequency, this clone is medium-sized. The chain recombines TRBV6-4 with TRBJ2-1; 11 bases agree with TRBD2. The CDR3 spans 16 residues. V lost 3 bases, J lost 0 bases, and 1 base stayed unmatched. Germline assignment: CDR1 MRHNA and CDR2 SNTAGT. The CDR3 loop reads CASSDSGRASYNEQFF. CDR3 bases: TGTGCCAGCAGTGATAGCGGGAGGGCCTCCTACAATGAGCAGTTCTTC.

The rearrangement uses TRBV6-5 and TRBJ1-6; a weak D match, TRBD1 (6 bases). Germline V gives CDR1 MNHEY, CDR2 SVGAGI. The CDR3 covers 14 residues. The V gene lost 6 bases and the J gene lost 10 bases, with 16 bases spanning the gap. The CDR3: CASRGAEGPSPLHF. As DNA, the CDR3 is TGTGCCAGCAGGGGGGCAGAAGGGCCCTCACCCCTCCACTTT.